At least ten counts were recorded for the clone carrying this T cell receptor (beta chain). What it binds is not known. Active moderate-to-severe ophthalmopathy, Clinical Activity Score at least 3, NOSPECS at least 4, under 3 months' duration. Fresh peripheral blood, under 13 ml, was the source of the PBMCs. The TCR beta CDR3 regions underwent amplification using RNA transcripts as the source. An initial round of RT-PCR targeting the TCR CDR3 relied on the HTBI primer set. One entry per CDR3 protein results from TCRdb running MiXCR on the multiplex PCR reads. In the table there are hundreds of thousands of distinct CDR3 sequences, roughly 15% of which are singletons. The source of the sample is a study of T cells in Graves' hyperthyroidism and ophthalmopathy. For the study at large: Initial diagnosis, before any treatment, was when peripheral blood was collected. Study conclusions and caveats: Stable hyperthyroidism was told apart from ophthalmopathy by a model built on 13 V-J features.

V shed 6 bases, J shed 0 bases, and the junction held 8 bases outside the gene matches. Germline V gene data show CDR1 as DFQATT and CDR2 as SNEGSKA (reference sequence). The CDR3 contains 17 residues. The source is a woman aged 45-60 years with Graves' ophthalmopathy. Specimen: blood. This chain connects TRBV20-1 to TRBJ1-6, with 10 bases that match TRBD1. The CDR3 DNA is TGCAGTGCACAGACAGGGGGCGTCGACTCCTATAATTCACCCCTCCACTTT. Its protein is CSAQTGGVDSYNSPLHF.